These T cell receptor beta chains were read from a single sample in a study of shared clonotypes between healthy human individuals. Only in-frame clones appear in the TCRdb table, and some are missing; sequencing was by immunoSEQ multiplex PCR. The sample contains about 670,000 clones, around 72% of which appear only once. The material sequenced was memory CD4+ T cells sorted from blood. These receptors came from a woman between 25 and 40 years old in good health. The CDR3 runs from the conserved cysteine through the conserved F or W. Each record gives: D gene, J gene, clone size, V gene, CDR3 protein, CDR3 DNA. A D gene is named only where the DNA matches it firmly. Size tells how often a clone was seen (once, few, many) or the class of an expanded clone, and some rows leave it out.

>.|TRBJ1-2|.|TRBV6-1
CASSARTVLLSGYTF
TGTGCCAGCAGTGCTCGGACTGTACTCCTTTCGGGCTACACCTTC
>.|TRBJ1-5|.|TRBV4-2
CASSSPGFGAQPQHF
TGTGCCAGCAGCTCACCAGGGTTCGGAGCTCAGCCCCAGCATTTT
>TRBD2|TRBJ2-7|.|TRBV5-4
CASSGQLAESSYEQYF
TGTGCCAGCAGCGGCCAACTAGCGGAGAGCTCCTACGAGCAGTACTTC
>.|TRBJ2-5|.|TRBV9
CASSVGGYRAQETQYF
TGTGCCAGCAGCGTAGGGGGGTACAGAGCCCAAGAGACCCAGTACTTC
>TRBD2|TRBJ2-1|many|TRBV5-1
CASSPPGLVAEQFF
TGCGCCAGCAGCCCCCCGGGACTAGTCGCTGAGCAGTTCTTC
>TRBD2|TRBJ2-1|.|TRBV11-1
CASSRGLAGENEQFF
TGTGCCAGCAGCCGCGGACTAGCGGGAGAGAATGAGCAGTTCTTC
>TRBD2|TRBJ2-1|.|TRBV7-8
CASSLGIGRINEQFF
TGTGCCAGCAGCTTAGGAATCGGGAGGATCAATGAGCAGTTCTTC
>TRBD2|TRBJ2-7|.|TRBV27
CASSSVVAGRDEQYF
TGTGCCAGCAGTTCAGTCGTCGCAGGGAGGGACGAGCAGTACTTC
>TRBD1|TRBJ1-1|.|TRBV7-9
CASSLSGGTEAFF
TGTGCCAGCAGCTTATCAGGGGGCACTGAAGCTTTCTTT
>.|TRBJ1-4|.|TRBV6-6
CASSQGRSNEKLFF
TGTGCCAGCAGCCAGGGGCGATCAAATGAAAAACTGTTTTTT
>TRBD1|TRBJ2-5|.|TRBV7-8
CASSPGQQETQYF
TGTGCCAGCAGCCCGGGACAGCAAGAGACCCAGTACTTC
>TRBD1|TRBJ2-1|.|TRBV11-3
CASSSGTGLYNEQFF
TGTGCCAGCAGTTCCGGGACAGGGCTTTACAATGAGCAGTTCTTC
>.|TRBJ2-3|.|TRBV5-1
CASSLGRTDTQYF
TGCGCCAGCAGCTTGGGCCGCACAGATACGCAGTATTTT
>TRBD1|TRBJ1-5|.|TRBV6-5
CASRSGTGTNQPQHF
TGTGCCAGCAGATCCGGGACAGGGACAAATCAGCCCCAGCATTTT
>.|TRBJ2-3|once|TRBV5-6
CASSLPSSASHTQYF
TGTGCCAGCAGCCTACCATCGTCGGCTAGTCATACGCAGTATTTT
>TRBD1|TRBJ2-7|.|TRBV5-1
CASSLGAHRDRSYEQYF
TGCGCCAGCAGCTTGGGGGCCCACCGGGACAGGAGCTACGAGCAGTACTTC
>TRBD2|TRBJ2-7|.|TRBV28
CASQSGTYEQYF
TGTGCCTCACAAAGCGGGACCTACGAGCAGTACTTC
>.|TRBJ1-5|.|TRBV28
CASSLPDVDQPQHF
TGTGCCAGCAGTTTACCCGACGTAGATCAGCCCCAGCATTTT
>.|TRBJ2-5|.|TRBV29-1
CSVRGGEETQYF
TGCAGCGTTAGGGGGGGGGAAGAGACCCAGTACTTC
>TRBD2|TRBJ2-3|many|TRBV6-6
CASTVGGGYTDTQYF
TGTGCCAGCACCGTCGGCGGGGGTTACACAGATACGCAGTATTTT